This is a list of T cell receptor beta chains from one sample in a study of blood T cell repertoires in COVID-19. The data were produced by immunoSEQ multiplex PCR, yet TCRdb's version contains in-frame clones alone and is incomplete. The data contain about 300,000 clones, roughly 89% of them singletons. The specimen was PBMCs or T cells enriched from blood (not recorded which). These receptors were collected from a woman between 45 and 60 years old who had been exposed to COVID-19. CDR3s include the opening cysteine and the closing phenylalanine or tryptophan. A D gene is named only where the DNA matches it firmly. Clone size, where shown, is once, few, many, or a class for clones that have expanded.

clone_size	v_call	j_call	d_call	cdr3_aa	cdr3_nt
once	TRBV5-1	TRBJ2-7	TRBD1	CASSLADRVGEQYF	TGCGCCAGCAGCTTGGCTGACAGGGTCGGGGAGCAGTACTTC
-	TRBV6-1	TRBJ2-4	TRBD1	CASSERARSGGENIQYF	TGTGCCAGCAGTGAAAGGGCGCGGTCAGGGGGCGAAAACATTCAGTACTTC
-	TRBV28	TRBJ1-2	-	CASQTGINYGYTF	TGTGCCAGCCAAACAGGGATCAACTATGGCTACACCTTC
-	TRBV27	TRBJ1-6	-	CASSLKRPTRVDNSPLHF	TGTGCCAGCAGTTTAAAACGACCCACGCGGGTCGATAATTCACCCCTCCACTTT
once	TRBV30	TRBJ1-3	-	CAWTPRGYSGNTIYF	TGTGCCTGGACCCCCAGGGGTTACTCTGGAAACACCATATATTTT
once	TRBV7-6	TRBJ2-3	TRBD1	CASSLTGWLTDTQYF	TGTGCCAGCAGCTTGACAGGGTGGCTTACAGATACGCAGTATTTT
-	TRBV28	TRBJ1-1	TRBD1	CASSFGTGFNTEAFF	TGTGCCAGCAGCTTTGGGACAGGGTTCAACACTGAAGCTTTCTTT
-	TRBV27	TRBJ2-2	TRBD2	CASSPQLAGATGELFF	TGTGCCAGCAGTCCCCAACTAGCGGGAGCCACCGGGGAGCTGTTTTTT
-	TRBV7-9	TRBJ2-2	TRBD2	CAFPGLAGANTGELFF	TGTGCCTTTCCGGGACTAGCGGGGGCCAACACCGGGGAGCTGTTTTTT
-	TRBV27	TRBJ1-2	TRBD1	CASSLQGALGYGYTF	TGTGCCAGCAGTTTACAGGGGGCGCTAGGCTATGGCTACACCTTC
-	TRBV6-5	TRBJ1-2	TRBD1	CASRRGPGQLYGYTF	TGTGCCAGCAGGAGAGGTCCGGGACAGCTTTATGGCTACACCTTC
few	TRBV7-7	TRBJ2-5	-	CASSLADRTETQYF	TGTGCTAGCAGCTTAGCCGACAGGACAGAGACCCAGTACTTC
-	TRBV7-2	TRBJ2-7	TRBD2	CASSLAQTGGSYEQYF	TGTGCCAGCAGCTTAGCTCAGACGGGGGGATCCTACGAGCAGTACTTC
-	TRBV25-1	TRBJ2-3	TRBD2	CASSKLAGGSLSTDTQYF	TGTGCCAGCAGTAAACTAGCGGGGGGGAGTCTCAGCACAGATACGCAGTATTTT
-	TRBV27	TRBJ1-1	-	CASSPRVWNTEAFF	TGTGCCAGCAGTCCGAGGGTCTGGAACACTGAAGCTTTCTTT
-	TRBV15	TRBJ2-1	-	CATSRENVRDEQFF	TGTGCCACCAGCAGAGAGAATGTTCGGGATGAGCAGTTCTTC
-	TRBV10-3	TRBJ1-1	-	CAISEAQVKDTEAFF	TGTGCCATCAGTGAGGCACAGGTTAAGGACACTGAAGCTTTCTTT
few	TRBV20-1	TRBJ2-7	-	CSARDGEGEYF	TGCAGTGCTAGAGATGGGGAAGGGGAGTACTTC
once	TRBV7-9	TRBJ1-6	TRBD1	CASSRDRANSPLHF	TGTGCCAGCAGCCGGGACAGGGCTAATTCACCCCTCCACTTT
-	TRBV2	TRBJ1-4	-	CASRGGRATNEKLFF	TGTGCCAGCAGGGGAGGTCGTGCAACTAATGAAAAACTGTTTTTT
-	TRBV28	TRBJ1-1	-	CASSLSLGGNTEAFF	TGTGCCAGCAGTTTATCACTGGGAGGGAACACTGAAGCTTTCTTT
-	TRBV30	TRBJ1-2	-	CACEGVSSRQLSYYGYTF	TGTGCCTGCGAAGGGGTTTCGTCGCGGCAGCTATCTTACTATGGCTACACCTTC
-	TRBV5-1	TRBJ2-5	-	CASSPTPQETQYF	TGCGCCAGCAGCCCGACACCCCAAGAGACCCAGTACTTC
-	TRBV6-5	TRBJ1-4	-	CASSATGTGDEKLFF	TGTGCCAGCAGCGCCACCGGGACTGGGGATGAAAAACTGTTTTTT
-	TRBV10-3	TRBJ2-5	-	CAISAGIQETQYF	TGTGCCATCAGTGCAGGGATTCAAGAGACCCAGTACTTC
-	TRBV6-5	TRBJ1-6	-	CASSYFRGSADSPLHF	TGTGCCAGCAGTTACTTTCGGGGGTCTGCTGATTCACCCCTCCACTTT
-	TRBV5-5	TRBJ2-2	-	CASSLNLRSLQNTGELFF	TGTGCCAGCAGCTTAAACCTCCGATCCTTACAAAACACCGGGGAGCTGTTTTTT
-	TRBV5-1	TRBJ1-2	-	CASSLAVSGDLTNYGYTF	TGCGCCAGCAGCTTGGCCGTGTCAGGGGACCTCACTAACTATGGCTACACCTTC
-	TRBV14	TRBJ1-1	-	CASSRQARLNTEAFF	TGTGCCAGCAGCCGACAGGCCCGGTTGAACACTGAAGCTTTCTTT
-	TRBV3-1/TRBV3-2	TRBJ1-3	TRBD1	CASRTGGNSGNTIYF	TGTGCCAGCCGGACAGGGGGGAACTCTGGAAACACCATATATTTT
few	TRBV11-3	TRBJ2-7	-	CASSLDYRFSYEQYF	TGTGCCAGCAGCTTAGACTACAGGTTCTCCTACGAGCAGTACTTC
-	TRBV28	TRBJ1-6	TRBD1	CASSLLRDRASPLHF	TGTGCCAGCAGTTTACTCCGGGACAGGGCCTCACCCCTCCACTTT
few	TRBV28	TRBJ1-1	TRBD1	CASRHRQGAKNTEAFF	TGTGCCAGCAGGCACCGACAGGGGGCGAAGAACACTGAAGCTTTCTTT
-	TRBV7-6	TRBJ2-7	TRBD2	CASTPGRGVYEQYF	TGTGCCAGCACCCCGGGACGGGGGGTCTACGAGCAGTACTTC
-	TRBV3-1/TRBV3-2	TRBJ2-5	-	CASSQTGETQYF	TGTGCCAGCAGCCAAACCGGTGAGACCCAGTACTTC
few	TRBV27	TRBJ1-3	-	CASSLSRKYSGNTIYF	TGTGCCAGCAGTTTATCGAGAAAATACTCTGGAAACACCATATATTTT
-	TRBV5-1	TRBJ2-7	TRBD1	CASSLGQFYEQYF	TGCGCCAGCAGCCTGGGACAGTTCTACGAGCAGTACTTC
-	TRBV5-1	TRBJ1-1	TRBD1	CASSSGTGSGGNTEAFF	TGCGCCAGCAGCTCCGGGACAGGTTCAGGGGGAAACACTGAAGCTTTCTTT
-	TRBV4-2	TRBJ2-3	-	CASSRPLAGDTQYF	TGTGCCAGCAGCCGACCTTTGGCCGGGGATACGCAGTATTTT
-	TRBV30	TRBJ2-7	TRBD1	CAWSVPGTGGTYEQYF	TGTGCCTGGAGTGTACCCGGGACAGGGGGAACATACGAGCAGTACTTC
-	TRBV14	TRBJ1-2	TRBD1	CASSQAEGAGGYTF	TGTGCCAGCAGCCAAGCGGAGGGGGCGGGTGGCTACACCTTC
-	TRBV27	TRBJ2-1	TRBD2	CASSPGTSGRIEQFF	TGTGCCAGCTCTCCCGGTACTAGCGGGCGGATTGAGCAGTTCTTC
-	TRBV2	TRBJ1-1	-	CASSPPGRSEAFF	TGTGCCAGCAGTCCGCCAGGGAGGTCTGAAGCTTTCTTT
-	TRBV11-2	TRBJ2-4	TRBD1	CAGKGQEKNIQYF	TGTGCCGGCAAGGGACAGGAGAAAAACATTCAGTACTTC
-	TRBV28	TRBJ1-1	-	CATAREPGANTEAFF	TGTGCCACCGCCCGCGAACCAGGGGCGAACACTGAAGCTTTCTTT
-	TRBV5-4	TRBJ2-5	TRBD1	CASSSYSTGESETQYF	TGTGCCAGCAGCTCCTATTCGACAGGGGAGTCGGAGACCCAGTACTTC
-	TRBV5-1	TRBJ2-6	-	CASSLTGSSGANVLTF	TGCGCCAGCAGCTTGACAGGGAGCTCTGGGGCCAACGTCCTGACTTTC
-	TRBV18	TRBJ1-6	TRBD1	CASSPGQGLSNSPLHF	TGTGCCAGCTCACCAGGACAGGGGTTGAGTAATTCACCCCTCCACTTT
-	TRBV2	TRBJ1-4	TRBD1	CASIRDRDEKLFF	TGTGCCAGCATACGGGACAGGGATGAAAAACTGTTTTTT
few	TRBV7-8	TRBJ2-2	TRBD2	CASTRRGAPGELFF	TGTGCCAGCACAAGGCGGGGGGCCCCCGGGGAGCTGTTTTTT
-	TRBV9	TRBJ1-3	-	CASSADRRNSGNTIYF	TGTGCCAGCAGCGCCGACAGGCGGAACTCTGGAAACACCATATATTTT
few	TRBV5-1	TRBJ2-5	TRBD2	CASSLSPPSGGAAQETQYF	TGCGCCAGCAGCTTGTCTCCCCCTAGCGGGGGGGCCGCTCAAGAGACCCAGTACTTC